This TCR beta chain was sequenced for a study of radiotherapy plus CTLA-4 blockade in lung cancer. The germline gives CDR1 SGHAT, CDR2 FQNNGV. The CDR3 consists of 16 residues. The V and J ends lost 5 bases and 6 bases, in that order; junction bases with no gene match: 10. Concerning this clone: Its target is not known.

Sequencing was performed with immunoSEQ multiplex PCR; in TCRdb, only in-frame clones are kept and a portion is missing. The sample includes under 20,000 clones, about 83% of them seen just once. In chemo-refractory metastatic non-small-cell lung cancer, patients got ipilimumab CTLA-4 blockade together with focal radiation. Study-wide results and limits: Radiotherapy with ipilimumab was followed by blood expansion of tumor-derived clones.

The genes are TRBV11-2 and TRBJ2-1, with TRBD2 matching 10 bases. The clonotype originates from a human donor with non-small cell lung cancer whose response to radiotherapy plus ipilimumab could not be evaluated. Sequences were derived from peripheral blood, sampled from a patient treated with radiotherapy plus ipilimumab. The CDR3 loop is CASSPRASGRGNEQFF. CDR3 DNA sequence: TGTGCCAGCAGCCCCCGGGCTAGCGGGAGAGGCAATGAGCAGTTCTTC.